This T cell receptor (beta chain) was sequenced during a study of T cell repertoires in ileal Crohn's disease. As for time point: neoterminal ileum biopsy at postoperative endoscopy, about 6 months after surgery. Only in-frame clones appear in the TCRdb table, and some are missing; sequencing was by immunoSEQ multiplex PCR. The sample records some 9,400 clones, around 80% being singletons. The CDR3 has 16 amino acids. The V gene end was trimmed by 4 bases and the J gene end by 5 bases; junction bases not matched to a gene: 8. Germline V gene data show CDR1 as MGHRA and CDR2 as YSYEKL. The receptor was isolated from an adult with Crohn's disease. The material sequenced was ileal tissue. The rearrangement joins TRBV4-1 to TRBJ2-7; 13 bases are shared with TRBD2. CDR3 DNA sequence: TGCGCCAGCAGCCCCGAACGGGGACTAGCGGGGAACGAGCAGTACTTC. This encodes CASSPERGLAGNEQYF.